The clone carrying this T cell receptor beta chain was detected many times. Read sequence stops 3 residues before the CDR3 end, and the germline J gene provides the missing end. The data belong to a study of T cell clonality in common variable immunodeficiency. Germline V gene sequence: CDR1 SGHRS, CDR2 YFSETQ. V lost 3 bases and J lost 3, with 14 bases in between. This CDR3 is 15 amino acids long. Control and CVID samples contributed equal amounts of genomic DNA. Here immunoSEQ multiplex PCR was the method, and the copy in TCRdb shows in-frame clones only, minus some. Recorded here are about 50,000 clones, none singletons.

The receptor was derived from a person between 18 and 75 years old in good health. The chain is built from TRBV5-1 and TRBJ2-3, with D possibly being TRBD1 (7 bases). The specimen was peripheral blood mononuclear cells. CDR3 bases read: TGCGCCAGCAGCTCCGGGGGACAGTCAACAGATACG. Translating it yields CASSSGGQSTDT. The full CDR3 reads CASSSGGQSTDTQYF.